One and the same sample provided the 26 T cell receptor beta chains below, sequenced in a study of blood T cell repertoires in COVID-19. Repertoires were generated with immunoSEQ multiplex PCR, while TCRdb's copy carries only in-frame clones and drops some. The top ten hold roughly 8% of the sample, which has approximately 170,000 clones, 80% to 90% seen once. Sample: PBMCs or T cells enriched from blood (not recorded which). Every receptor here comes from a woman aged 45-60 years who had recovered from COVID-19.

The CDR3 DNA follows: TGCGCCAGCAGCCCCACCCCACTGAGACTAGCGGGAGGCACAGATACGCAGTATTTT. Its translation: CASSPTPLRLAGGTDTQYF. This chain links TRBV4-1 with TRBJ2-3, with 12 nucleotides matching TRBD2. Germline CDR1 reads MGHRA; CDR2 reads YSYEKL. There are 19 residues in the CDR3. Unmatched junction bases numbered 12, after V lost 4 bases and J lost 1 base.

This chain connects TRBV7-9 to TRBJ2-7; the match to TRBD2 covers 12 bases. This CDR3 contains 12 residues. Trimming took 5 bases from V and 12 from J; bases not matched to a gene: 5. Germline assignment: CDR1 SEHNR and CDR2 FQNEAQ (reference sequence). The CDR3 is CASSPTSGSTYF. As DNA, the CDR3 is TGTGCCAGCAGCCCGACTAGCGGGAGTACGTACTTC.

This chain joins TRBV27 and TRBJ2-7; TRBD1 matches at 8 bases. Germline CDR1 and CDR2: MNHEY and SMNVEV (reference sequence). V shed 2 bases, J shed 4 bases, and the junction held 4 bases outside the gene matches. This CDR3 is 14 amino acids long. CDR3 coding DNA: TGTGCCAGCAGTTTAGACAGGGGACGGTACGAGCAGTACTTC. This gives the protein CASSLDRGRYEQYF.

The rearrangement uses TRBV7-2 and TRBJ1-2, with 10 positions matching TRBD1. With 4 bases clipped from V and 2 bases from J, the junction kept 10 bases outside the gene matches. The CDR3 has 17 residues. CDR1 is SGHTA and CDR2 is FQGNSA in the germline V gene. CDR3 bases: TGTGCCAGCAGCTACAAGACCGGGACAGGGGACAACTATGGCTACACCTTC. As protein: CASSYKTGTGDNYGYTF.

The chain carries TRBV14 and TRBJ1-6; D unresolved. V was clipped by 3 bases and J by 6 bases, with 12 bases between them. This CDR3 comprises 15 residues. The germline V gene encodes CDR1 SGHDN and CDR2 FVKESK. The CDR3 loop is CASSQEDTFNSPLHF. The CDR3 DNA reads TGTGCCAGCAGCCAGGAAGACACGTTTAATTCACCCCTCCACTTT.

The genes are TRBV2 and TRBJ2-1; 12 bases line up with TRBD2. Losses at the gene ends were 4 bases for V and 6 bases for J; bases not matched to a gene: 1. CDR3 size: 14 residues. The germline CDR1 and CDR2 sequences are SNHLY and FYNNEI. The CDR3 spells CASSASGRVNEQFF. The CDR3 bases are TGTGCCAGCAGTGCTAGCGGGAGGGTCAATGAGCAGTTCTTC.

This clone occurred once. The rearrangement links TRBV2 to TRBJ1-6, with D perhaps TRBD1 (6 bases). CDR3 length: 14 amino acids. Germline V gene data show CDR1 as SNHLY and CDR2 as FYNNEI. Trimming removed 7 bases at V and 9 bases at J, with 16 bases between. As DNA, the CDR3 is TGTGCCAGCAAGAACAGGGTTGAGCGTTCACCCCTCCACTTT. It codes for CASKNRVERSPLHF.

The chain uses TRBV5-4 and TRBJ2-1, with 14 bases identical to TRBD2. This CDR3 contains 16 residues. CDR1 and CDR2 from the germline V gene are SGHNT and YYREEE (reference sequence). The junction had 6 bases not matched to a gene; V was cut back by 4 bases and J by 6 bases. CDR3 in amino acids: CASSIGTSGGFNEQFF. As DNA, the CDR3 is TGTGCCAGCAGCATTGGGACTAGCGGGGGATTCAATGAGCAGTTCTTC.

This clone turned up a few times. V usage is TRBV4-3 and J usage is TRBJ2-2; D uncertain. This CDR3 has 15 amino acids. Trimming stripped 0 bases from V and 7 bases from J, with 12 bases between. The germline V gene encodes CDR1 LGHNA and CDR2 YSLEER. The CDR3 protein is CASSQDSGVNGELFF. DNA of the CDR3: TGCGCCAGCAGCCAAGATTCGGGTGTGAACGGGGAGCTGTTTTTT.

This clone was seen more than once but under ten times. The genes are TRBV21-1 and TRBJ1-5; the table's TRBD1 call for D was not verified on the DNA. TRBV21-1 is assigned pseudogene status. The CDR3 is made up of 17 amino acids. CDR3 bases: TGTGCCAGCAGCAAAGCCCCGACACGGTCCCTCAATCAGCCCCAGCATTTT. This gives the protein CASSKAPTRSLNQPQHF.

The sample holds many counts of this clone. The chain uses TRBV5-1 and TRBJ2-7; no reliable D call. Trimming cost V 1 base and J 5 bases, with 10 bases left between them. CDR1 SGHRS and CDR2 YFSETQ come from the germline V gene. This CDR3 contains 13 residues. CDR3 sequence: CASSLSGSHEQYF. CDR3 nucleotides: TGCGCCAGCAGCTTGTCAGGAAGCCACGAGCAGTACTTC.

The gene calls are TRBV5-1 and TRBJ2-1; TRBD2 might be the D (5 bases). There are 14 residues in the CDR3. Trimming took 1 base from V and 4 from J, leaving 9 bases between them. Per the germline V gene, CDR1 is SGHRS and CDR2 is YFSETQ. DNA of the CDR3: TGCGCCAGCAGCTTGAGCAGCGGATACAATGAGCAGTTCTTC. It codes for CASSLSSGYNEQFF.

The chain employs TRBV7-2 and TRBJ2-2, with 7 bases identical to TRBD1. There are 16 residues in the CDR3. After removal of 5 bases from V and 1 base from J, the junction contained 7 bases not matched to a gene. CDR1 is SGHTA and CDR2 is FQGNSA in the germline V gene. CDR3 sequence (DNA): TGTGCCAGCAGCACGGGACAGCTGATGAACACCGGGGAGCTGTTTTTT. It yields the protein CASSTGQLMNTGELFF. Variable domain in full (rest from reference TRBV7-2 and TRBJ2-2): GAGVSQSPSNKVTEKGKDVELRCDPISGHTALYWYRQSLGQGLEFLIYFQGNSAPDKSGLPSDRFSAERTGGSVSTLTIQRTQQEDSAVYLCASSTGQLMNTGELFFGEGSRLTVL.

The chain employs TRBV9 and TRBJ2-3; the D gene is possibly TRBD2 (6 bases). From germline, CDR1 is SGDLS and CDR2 YYNGEE. The CDR3 is 16 amino acids. V was clipped by 4 bases and J by 0 bases, with 15 bases between them. The CDR3: CASSPRSRESTDTQYF. The CDR3 DNA follows: TGTGCCAGCAGCCCACGTTCGCGGGAAAGCACAGATACGCAGTATTTT.

The rearrangement links TRBV11-2 to TRBJ2-5; possibly TRBD2 for D (6 bases). Per germline, CDR1 SGHAT and CDR2 FQNNGV. Deletions cut 0 bases from V and 5 bases from J, with 25 bases between. The CDR3 runs to 19 residues. The CDR3 DNA reads TGTGCCAGCAGCTTAGAATATTCCCGCTGGAGGGGAAAGAAGGAGACCCAGTACTTC. It encodes CASSLEYSRWRGKKETQYF.

The chain has TRBV2 and TRBJ1-1, with no clear D. The CDR3 extends over 15 amino acids. The V and J ends lost 8 bases and 4 bases respectively, with 20 bases between them. Germline V gene lookup returns CDR1 SNHLY and CDR2 FYNNEI. The CDR3 loop is CASGSQAGSGTEAFF. In DNA form, the CDR3 reads TGTGCCAGCGGGTCCCAAGCGGGATCAGGCACTGAAGCTTTCTTT.

This clone came up a few times. The chain combines TRBV4-3 with TRBJ2-1, with TRBD1 matching over 9 bases. Germline trimming cut 2 bases from V and 3 bases from J; bases unmatched to any gene: 11. Germline lookup yields CDR1 LGHNA and CDR2 YSLEER. The CDR3 consists of 18 residues. The CDR3 spells CASSQRTGTGSFYNEQFF. The CDR3 DNA reads TGCGCCAGCAGCCAACGCACCGGGACAGGGTCTTTCTACAATGAGCAGTTCTTC.

The CDR3 DNA sequence: TGTGCCAGCAGCGTCTCCGGGACTACCTACAATGAGCAGTTCTTC. Translated, it gives CASSVSGTTYNEQFF. The rearrangement uses TRBV7-2 and TRBJ2-1; the match to TRBD2 covers 7 bases. With 5 bases clipped from V and 2 bases from J, the junction kept 6 bases outside the gene matches. This CDR3 is 15 amino acids long. CDR1 is SGHTA and CDR2 is FQGNSA in the germline V gene.

The rearrangement joins TRBV6-2 or TRBV6-3 to TRBJ2-2; 12 nucleotides agree with TRBD2. This CDR3 is built from 20 residues. The trim removed 5 bases at V and 5 bases at J, leaving 18 bases unmatched. Germline V CDR1 and CDR2: MNHEY, SVGEGT. This CDR3 reads CASSPAGGLAGFQPTGELFF. In DNA form, the CDR3 reads TGTGCCAGCAGTCCCGCAGGCGGACTAGCGGGATTCCAACCAACCGGGGAGCTGTTTTTT.

The chain joins TRBV29-1 to TRBJ2-2, with D hard to call. V gave up 7 bases and J gave up 1 base, with 7 bases separating them. This CDR3 comprises 12 residues. Germline CDR1 reads SQVTM; CDR2 reads ANQGSEA. The CDR3 spells CSAGLNTGELFF. CDR3 DNA: TGCAGCGCTGGGCTGAACACCGGGGAGCTGTTTTTT.

The chain couples TRBV21-1 to TRBJ2-3; the table's D call, TRBD2, has no DNA check behind it. TRBV21-1 constitutes a pseudogene. The CDR3 contains 12 residues. CDR3 protein: CASSELMDTQYF. The CDR3 DNA is TGTGCCAGCAGTGAGTTGATGGATACGCAGTATTTT.

The chain links TRBV4-3 to TRBJ2-3; TRBD2 matches at 11 bases. V was clipped by 5 bases and J by 3 bases; unmatched bases: 7. Germline CDR1 and CDR2: LGHNA and YSLEER. CDR3 length: 16 residues. The DNA of the CDR3 is TGCGCCAGCAGCGGTCACGGGACTAGCGGAACAGATACGCAGTATTTT. Translated: CASSGHGTSGTDTQYF.

The chain couples TRBV7-9 to TRBJ2-1; the match to TRBD1 covers 7 bases. CDR1 is SEHNR and CDR2 is FQNEAQ in the germline V gene (reference sequence). The CDR3 is 17 residues long. V lost 3 bases, J lost 3 bases, and 11 bases stayed unmatched. For the CDR3, the DNA is TGTGCCAGCAGCTTTCCTAACAGGGGAAGTGGCTACAATGAGCAGTTCTTC. Amino acids: CASSFPNRGSGYNEQFF.

The V gene is TRBV19, the J gene TRBJ1-5; the D gene is possibly TRBD1 (5 bases). The CDR3 has 16 residues. Trimming took off 4 bases at V and 3 bases at J, with 16 bases between the two ends. The germline CDR1 and CDR2 sequences are LNHDA and SQIVND (reference sequence). The CDR3 DNA reads as TGTGCCAGTAGTACCGCCCAGGGCACCCACAATCAGCCCCAGCATTTT. Translation gives CASSTAQGTHNQPQHF.

V gene TRBV7-2 combines with J gene TRBJ1-1; no reliable D call. The CDR3 is made up of 17 amino acids. Germline CDR1 reads SGHTA; CDR2 reads FQGNSA. Trimming took off 5 bases at V and 2 bases at J, with 21 bases between the two ends. The CDR3 coding sequence is TGTGCCAGCAGCGCCACCTCGAGAGGGAGTACTAACACTGAAGCTTTCTTT. This codes for CASSATSRGSTNTEAFF.

This clone appeared a few times. This rearrangement joins TRBV5-1 to TRBJ2-3; perhaps TRBD1 as D (7 bases). V shed 4 bases and J shed 0 bases, with 12 bases lying between them. This CDR3 comprises 15 residues. Germline loops: CDR1 SGHRS, CDR2 YFSETQ. The CDR3 here is CASSKGGQSTDTQYF. DNA for the CDR3: TGCGCCAGCAGCAAGGGGGGACAGAGCACAGATACGCAGTATTTT.